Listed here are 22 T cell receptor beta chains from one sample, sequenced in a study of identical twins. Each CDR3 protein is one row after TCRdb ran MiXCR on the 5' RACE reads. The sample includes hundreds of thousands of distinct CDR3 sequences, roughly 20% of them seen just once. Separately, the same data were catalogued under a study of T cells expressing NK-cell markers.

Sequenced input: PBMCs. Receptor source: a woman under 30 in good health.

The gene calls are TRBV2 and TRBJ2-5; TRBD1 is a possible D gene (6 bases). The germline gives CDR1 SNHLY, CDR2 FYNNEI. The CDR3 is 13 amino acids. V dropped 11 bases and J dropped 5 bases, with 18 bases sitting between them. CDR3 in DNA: TGTGCCGTAACCAGGGGAAGGCAGGAGACCCAGTACTTC. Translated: CAVTRGRQETQYF. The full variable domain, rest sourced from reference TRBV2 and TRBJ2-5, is EPEVTQTPSHQVTQMGQEVILRCVPISNHLYFYWYRQILGQKVEFLVSFYNNEISEKSEIFDDQFSVERPDGSNFTLKIRSTKLEDSAMYFCAVTRGRQETQYFGPGTRLLVL.

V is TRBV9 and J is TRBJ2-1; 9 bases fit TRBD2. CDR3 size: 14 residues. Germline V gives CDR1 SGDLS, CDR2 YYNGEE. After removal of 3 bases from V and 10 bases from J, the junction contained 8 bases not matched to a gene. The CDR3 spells CASSGGLASGEQFF. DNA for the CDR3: TGTGCCAGCAGCGGGGGACTAGCATCGGGCGAGCAGTTCTTC.

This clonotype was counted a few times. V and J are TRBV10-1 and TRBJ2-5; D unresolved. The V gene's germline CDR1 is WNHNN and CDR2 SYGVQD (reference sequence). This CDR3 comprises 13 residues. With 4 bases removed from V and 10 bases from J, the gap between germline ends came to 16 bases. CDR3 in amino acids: CASSVSQLSDQYF. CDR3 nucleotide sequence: TGCGCCAGCAGTGTATCACAGCTTTCTGACCAGTACTTC.

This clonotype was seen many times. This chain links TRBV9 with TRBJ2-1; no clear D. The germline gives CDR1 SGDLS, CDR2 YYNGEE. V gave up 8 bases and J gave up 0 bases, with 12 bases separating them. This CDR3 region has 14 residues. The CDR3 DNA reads TGTGCCAGTAGTGGCCAGAGCTCCTACAATGAGCAGTTCTTC. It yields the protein CASSGQSSYNEQFF.

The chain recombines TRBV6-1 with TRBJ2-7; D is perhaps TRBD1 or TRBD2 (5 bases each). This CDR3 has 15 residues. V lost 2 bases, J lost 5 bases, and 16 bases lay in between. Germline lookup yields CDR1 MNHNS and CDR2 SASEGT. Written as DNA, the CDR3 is TGTGCCAGCAGTGAAAGCCTCGGGGCAGGGAACGAGCAGTACTTC. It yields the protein CASSESLGAGNEQYF.

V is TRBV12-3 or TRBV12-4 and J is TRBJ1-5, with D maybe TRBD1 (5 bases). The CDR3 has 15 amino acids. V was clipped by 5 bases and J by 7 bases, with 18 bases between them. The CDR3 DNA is TGTGCCAGCAGTAAACGCGGGGGTGGAGGACAGCCCCAGCATTTT. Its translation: CASSKRGGGGQPQHF.

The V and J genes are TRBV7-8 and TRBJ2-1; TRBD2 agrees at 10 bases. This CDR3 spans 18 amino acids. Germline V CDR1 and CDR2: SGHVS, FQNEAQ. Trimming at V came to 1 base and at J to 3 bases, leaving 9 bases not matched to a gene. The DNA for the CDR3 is TGTGCCAGCAGCTTAGAAGGGGTCCTAGCGGGGGACTACAATGAGCAGTTCTTC. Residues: CASSLEGVLAGDYNEQFF.

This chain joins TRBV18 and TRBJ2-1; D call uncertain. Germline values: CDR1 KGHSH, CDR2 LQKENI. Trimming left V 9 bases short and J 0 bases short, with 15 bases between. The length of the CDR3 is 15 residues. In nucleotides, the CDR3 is TGTGCCAGTCTGTCCAGGCAGAGCTCCTACAATGAGCAGTTCTTC. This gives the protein CASLSRQSSYNEQFF.

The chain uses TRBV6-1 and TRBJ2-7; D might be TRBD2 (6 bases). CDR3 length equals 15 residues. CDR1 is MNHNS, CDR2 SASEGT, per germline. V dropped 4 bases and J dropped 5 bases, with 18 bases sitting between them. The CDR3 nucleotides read TGTGCCAGCAGTGGCACCCATAGCGGTCGACACGAGCAGTACTTC. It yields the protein CASSGTHSGRHEQYF.

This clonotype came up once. DNA of the CDR3: TGCAGTGCGTACCCGGGGGGCATATACGAGCAGTACTTC. Translation: CSAYPGGIYEQYF. This chain joins TRBV20-1 and TRBJ2-7; weak D call: TRBD2 (7 bases). The CDR3 runs to 13 residues. V dropped 6 bases and J dropped 4 bases, with 16 bases sitting between them. Germline CDR1 DFQATT, CDR2 SNEGSKA (reference sequence).

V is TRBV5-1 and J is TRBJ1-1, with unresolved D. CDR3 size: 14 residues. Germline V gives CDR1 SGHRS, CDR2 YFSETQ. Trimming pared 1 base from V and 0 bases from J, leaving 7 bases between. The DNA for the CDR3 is TGCGCCAGCAGCTTGTACGGCATGAACACTGAAGCTTTCTTT. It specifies CASSLYGMNTEAFF. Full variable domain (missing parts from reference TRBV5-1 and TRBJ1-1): KAGVTQTPRYLIKTRGQQVTLSCSPISGHRSVSWYQQTPGQGLQFLFEYFSETQRNKGNFPGRFSGRQFSNSRSEMNVSTLELGDSALYLCASSLYGMNTEAFFGQGTRLTVV.

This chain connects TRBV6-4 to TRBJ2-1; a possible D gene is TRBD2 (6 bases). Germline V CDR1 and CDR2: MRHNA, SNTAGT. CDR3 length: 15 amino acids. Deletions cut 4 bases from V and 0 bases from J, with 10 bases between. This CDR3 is CASSVQGGSYNEQFF. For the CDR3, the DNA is TGTGCCAGCAGTGTGCAGGGAGGCTCCTACAATGAGCAGTTCTTC.

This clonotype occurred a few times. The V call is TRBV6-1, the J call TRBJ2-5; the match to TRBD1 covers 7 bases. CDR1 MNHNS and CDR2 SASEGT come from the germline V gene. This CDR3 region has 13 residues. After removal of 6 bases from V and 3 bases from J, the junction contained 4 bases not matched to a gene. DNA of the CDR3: TGTGCCAGCAGGACCGGGACAGAAGAGACCCAGTACTTC. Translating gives CASRTGTEETQYF.

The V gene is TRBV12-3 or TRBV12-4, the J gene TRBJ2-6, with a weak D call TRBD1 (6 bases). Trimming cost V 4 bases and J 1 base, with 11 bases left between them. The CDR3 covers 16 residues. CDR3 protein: CASSSDSLSGANVLTF. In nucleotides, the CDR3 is TGTGCCAGCAGTTCGGACAGCCTTTCTGGGGCCAACGTCCTGACTTTC.

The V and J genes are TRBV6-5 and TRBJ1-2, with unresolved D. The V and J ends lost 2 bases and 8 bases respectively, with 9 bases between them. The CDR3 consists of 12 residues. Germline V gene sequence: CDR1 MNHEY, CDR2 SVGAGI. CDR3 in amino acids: CASSYPGVGYTF. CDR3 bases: TGTGCCAGCAGTTACCCTGGGGTCGGCTACACCTTC.

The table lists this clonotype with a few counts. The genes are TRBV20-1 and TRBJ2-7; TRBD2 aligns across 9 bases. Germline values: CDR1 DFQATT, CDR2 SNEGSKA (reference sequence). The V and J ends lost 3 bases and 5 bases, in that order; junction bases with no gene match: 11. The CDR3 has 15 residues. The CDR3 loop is CSASPQGAGGHEQYF. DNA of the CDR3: TGCAGTGCTAGCCCTCAGGGAGCGGGGGGACACGAGCAGTACTTC.

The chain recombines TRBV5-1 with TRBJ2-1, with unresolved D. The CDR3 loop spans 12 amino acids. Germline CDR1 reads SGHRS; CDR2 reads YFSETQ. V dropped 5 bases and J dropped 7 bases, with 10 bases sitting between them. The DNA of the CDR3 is TGCGCCAGCAGTGGGGTACTGAATGAGCAGTTCTTC. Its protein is CASSGVLNEQFF.

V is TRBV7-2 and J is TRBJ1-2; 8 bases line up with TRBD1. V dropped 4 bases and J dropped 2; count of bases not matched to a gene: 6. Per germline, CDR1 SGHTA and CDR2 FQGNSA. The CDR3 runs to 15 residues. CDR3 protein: CASSSRQGANYGYTF. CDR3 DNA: TGTGCCAGCAGCTCCCGGCAGGGGGCCAACTATGGCTACACCTTC.

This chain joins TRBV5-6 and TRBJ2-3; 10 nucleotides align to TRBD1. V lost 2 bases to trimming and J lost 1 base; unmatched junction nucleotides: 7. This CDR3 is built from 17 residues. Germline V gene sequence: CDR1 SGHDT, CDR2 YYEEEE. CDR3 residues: CASSFLIGQGGTDTQYF. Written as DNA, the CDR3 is TGTGCCAGCAGCTTCCTAATCGGACAGGGGGGCACAGATACGCAGTATTTT.

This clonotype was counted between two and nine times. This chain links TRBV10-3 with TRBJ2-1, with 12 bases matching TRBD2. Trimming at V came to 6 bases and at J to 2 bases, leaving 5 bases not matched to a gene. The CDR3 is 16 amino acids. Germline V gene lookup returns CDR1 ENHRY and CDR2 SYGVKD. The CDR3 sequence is CAISPTSGSPYNEQFF. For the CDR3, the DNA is TGTGCCATCAGCCCGACTAGCGGGAGTCCCTACAATGAGCAGTTCTTC.

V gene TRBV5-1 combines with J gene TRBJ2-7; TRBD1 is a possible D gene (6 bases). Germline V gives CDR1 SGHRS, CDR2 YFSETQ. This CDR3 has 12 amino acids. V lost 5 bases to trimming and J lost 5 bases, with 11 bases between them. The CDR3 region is CASSTGSDEQYF. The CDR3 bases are TGCGCCAGCAGTACAGGGTCGGACGAGCAGTACTTC.

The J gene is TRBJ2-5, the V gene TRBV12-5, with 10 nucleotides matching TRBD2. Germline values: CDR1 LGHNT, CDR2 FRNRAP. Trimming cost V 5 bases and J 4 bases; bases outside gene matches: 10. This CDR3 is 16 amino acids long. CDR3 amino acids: CASGNRAGGPVETQYF. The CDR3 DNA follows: TGTGCTAGTGGTAATCGAGCGGGGGGGCCAGTAGAGACCCAGTACTTC.